This TCR beta chain emerged from a study of blood T cell repertoires in COVID-19. Looking at the study overall: Collection of acute and convalescent COVID-19 samples took place in the United States, Italy and Spain. Sample material is recorded as cDNA or gDNA derived from T cells, B-cell-depleted T cells, or PBMCs.

Original handling: Using reference gene primer amplification, nucleated cell counts were estimated. Measured with immunoSEQ multiplex PCR; TCRdb has only the in-frame clones, and not every one. For V, J and clone size, that table is used; D and trimming come from the DNA. The sample lists over 45,000 clones; around nine tenths were seen once. Germline V CDR1 and CDR2: MDHEN, SYDVKM. Trimming took 3 bases from V and 4 from J, leaving 6 bases between them. The CDR3 sequence is 13 residues long. The chain uses TRBV28 and TRBJ2-2; the D gene is possibly TRBD2 (6 bases). This TCR was recovered from a man aged 45-60 years with active COVID-19. The sequenced sample was peripheral blood. The CDR3 bases are TGTGCCAGCAGTTTGCGGGGCACCGGGGAGCTGTTTTTT. Amino acid sequence: CASSLRGTGELFF.